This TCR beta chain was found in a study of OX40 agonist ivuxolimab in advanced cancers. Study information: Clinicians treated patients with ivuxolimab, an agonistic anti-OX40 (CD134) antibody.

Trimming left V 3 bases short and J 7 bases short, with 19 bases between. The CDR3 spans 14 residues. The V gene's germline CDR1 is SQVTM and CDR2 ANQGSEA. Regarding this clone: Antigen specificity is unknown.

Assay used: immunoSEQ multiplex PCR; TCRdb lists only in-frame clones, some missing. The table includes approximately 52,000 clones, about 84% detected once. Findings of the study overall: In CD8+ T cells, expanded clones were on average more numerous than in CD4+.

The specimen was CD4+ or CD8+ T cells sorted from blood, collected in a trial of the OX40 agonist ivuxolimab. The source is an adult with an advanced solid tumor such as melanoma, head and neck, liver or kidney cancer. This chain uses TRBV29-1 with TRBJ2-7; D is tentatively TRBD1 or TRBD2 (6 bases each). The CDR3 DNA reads TGCAGCGTTGATAGACAGGACGTCGGGGGAGAGCAGTACTTC. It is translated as CSVDRQDVGGEQYF.